This T cell receptor (beta chain) was found in a study of response to subunit inactivated influenza vaccine. Each CDR3 protein is one row after TCRdb ran MiXCR on the RT-PCR reads. The profile covers roughly 170,000 distinct CDR3 sequences, with approximately 8.7% appearing a single time and about a tenth taken by the ten largest. Study conclusions and caveats: Authors proposed each seasonal influenza vaccination draws in few new T cells.

Trimming removed 8 bases from V and 1 base from J, with 10 bases in between. Germline V gives CDR1 SEHNR, CDR2 FQNEAQ (reference sequence). The CDR3 runs 13 residues. This clonotype was picked up many times. What it binds is unknown. The chain combines TRBV7-9 with TRBJ2-3, with no clear D. This sequence originates from a man aged 50-60 years who received an inactivated influenza vaccine. Sequenced here: non-naive T cells sorted from PBMCs, sampled on the day of vaccination. This chain's CDR3 is CASHLGGTDTQYF. The CDR3 coding sequence is TGTGCCAGCCACCTTGGGGGCACAGATACGCAGTATTTT.